This entry describes one T cell receptor beta chain. Its antigen is not identified. Roughly 210 ng DNA, around 30,000 T cell genomes, went into each sorted-subset replicate PCR. The repertoire was sequenced with immunoSEQ multiplex PCR; TCRdb's copy has only in-frame clones and lacks some. The sample has about 2,500,000 clones; more than 90% are singletons. The record originates from a study of shared clonotypes between healthy human individuals. Study-wide points: The researchers took only blood, and tissue repertoires probably look different.

Per germline, CDR1 SGHNT and CDR2 YYREEE (reference sequence). CDR3 length: 18 residues. After removal of 4 bases from V and 6 bases from J, the junction contained 12 bases not matched to a gene. This clonotype was obtained from a man aged 18 to 29 in good health. This chain connects TRBV5-4 to TRBJ2-1; 14 bases line up with TRBD2. Specimen: naive CD4+ T cells sorted from blood. Subset reported: CD45RA+ positively selected. The CDR3 DNA reads TGTGCCAGCAGCCCTGGGGCCCGGGGACTAGCGGGGGTCAATGAGCAGTTCTTC. Translating it yields CASSPGARGLAGVNEQFF.